Given below is one TCR beta chain in context. Antigen unknown. Patients chosen for sequencing had CD8+CD57+ cells that had expanded, as shown by flow cytometry. This specimen belongs to a study of CD8+CD57+ T cells in acquired aplastic anemia. Overall study: Mean yield of DNA from sorted CD4+ and CD8+ cells was 3 to 3.5 ug.

TCR beta VDJ and CDR3 profiles were obtained from a genomic DNA template. TCRdb used MiXCR to reprocess the reads, holding one entry per CDR3 protein. Seen here are 170,000 or so distinct CDR3 sequences, less than 50% observed once, and the top ten hold more than 30%. The V gene lost 6 bases and the J gene lost 2 bases, with 10 bases spanning the gap. Germline V gives CDR1 SNHLY, CDR2 FYNNEI. The CDR3 sequence is 13 residues long. Study-wide findings and caveats: CD8+ Simpson's diversity did not differ significantly between patients and controls.

V usage is TRBV2 and J usage is TRBJ2-5; tentative D call: TRBD1 (6 bases). The source material was sorted CD4+, CD8+, or CD8+CD57+ T cells (not recorded which) from PBMCs. The sequence derives from a human donor with aplastic anemia. The CDR3 loop is CASSGTKQETQYF. The CDR3 DNA reads as TGTGCCAGCAGCGGGACAAAACAAGAGACCCAGTACTTC. Together with reference TRBV2 and TRBJ2-5, the CDR3 gives the full variable domain: EPEVTQTPSHQVTQMGQEVILRCVPISNHLYFYWYRQILGQKVEFLVSFYNNEISEKSEIFDDQFSVERPDGSNFTLKIRSTKLEDSAMYFCASSGTKQETQYFGPGTRLLVL.